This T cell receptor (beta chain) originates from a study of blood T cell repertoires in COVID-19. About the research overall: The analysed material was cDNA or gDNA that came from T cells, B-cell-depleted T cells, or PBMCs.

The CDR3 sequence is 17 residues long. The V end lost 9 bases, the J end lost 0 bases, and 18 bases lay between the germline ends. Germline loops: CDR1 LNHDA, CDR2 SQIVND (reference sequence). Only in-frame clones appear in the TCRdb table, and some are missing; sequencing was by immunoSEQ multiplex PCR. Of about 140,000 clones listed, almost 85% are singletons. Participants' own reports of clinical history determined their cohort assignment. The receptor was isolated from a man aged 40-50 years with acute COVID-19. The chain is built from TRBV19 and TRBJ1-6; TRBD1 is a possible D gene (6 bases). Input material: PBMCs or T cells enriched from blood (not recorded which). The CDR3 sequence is CASRKAGQSSYNSPLHF. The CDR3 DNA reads TGTGCCAGCAGGAAAGCGGGACAAAGCTCCTATAATTCACCCCTCCACTTT. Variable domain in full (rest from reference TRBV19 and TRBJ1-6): DGGITQSPKYLFRKEGQNVTLSCEQNLNHDAMYWYRQDPGQGLRLIYYSQIVNDFQKGDIAEGYSVSREKKESFPLTVTSAQKNPTAFYLCASRKAGQSSYNSPLHFGNGTRLTVT.